The rows below give T cell receptor beta chains drawn from one sample of a study of CD8 T cells in ankylosing spondylitis. TCRdb re-called the 5' RACE reads with MiXCR, one entry per CDR3 protein. Of about 280,000 distinct CDR3 sequences in the sample, about 20% were seen once. Sequencing was done on a sample of blood, either unsorted or a sorted T cell fraction (not recorded which). The source of these receptors is a male donor with ankylosing spondylitis or in good health (not recorded which). The CDR3 runs from the conserved cysteine through the conserved F or W. Each record gives: CDR3 protein, CDR3 DNA, V gene, clone size, J gene, D gene. The D gene is left open where the match is weak. Some rows mark clone size as missing; the rest say once, few, many or name a class of expanded clone.

CDR3aa: CASFPLAGGYNEQFF
CDR3nt: TGTGCCAGCTTCCCCCTAGCGGGAGGGTACAATGAGCAGTTCTTC
v_gene: TRBV28
abundance: few
j_gene: TRBJ2-1
d_gene: TRBD2

CDR3aa: CASSQGPVDTQYF
CDR3nt: TGTGCCAGCAGCCAAGGTCCCGTGGATACGCAGTATTTT
v_gene: TRBV14
abundance: few
j_gene: TRBJ2-3
d_gene: .

CDR3aa: CATSDHGTPDTQYF
CDR3nt: TGTGCCACCAGTGATCACGGGACCCCGGATACGCAGTATTTT
v_gene: TRBV24-1
abundance: few
j_gene: TRBJ2-3
d_gene: .

CDR3aa: CASSLVGTRQETQYF
CDR3nt: TGCGCCAGCAGCTTGGTCGGGACACGGCAAGAGACCCAGTACTTC
v_gene: TRBV5-1
abundance: many
j_gene: TRBJ2-5
d_gene: .

CDR3aa: CASSLALAGLYNEQFF
CDR3nt: TGTGCCAGCAGCTTAGCCCTAGCGGGGCTCTACAATGAGCAGTTCTTC
v_gene: TRBV7-3
abundance: .
j_gene: TRBJ2-1
d_gene: TRBD2

CDR3aa: CASRPDRVGNTIYF
CDR3nt: TGTGCCAGCAGGCCAGACAGGGTGGGAAACACCATATATTTT
v_gene: TRBV12-3/TRBV12-4
abundance: .
j_gene: TRBJ1-3
d_gene: TRBD1

CDR3aa: CASSLAPPNTEAFF
CDR3nt: TGTGCCAGCAGCCTGGCCCCGCCGAACACTGAAGCTTTCTTT
v_gene: TRBV3-1
abundance: .
j_gene: TRBJ1-1
d_gene: .

CDR3aa: CASSLWQGHYGYTF
CDR3nt: TGTGCCAGCAGTTTATGGCAGGGGCACTATGGCTACACCTTC
v_gene: TRBV28
abundance: many
j_gene: TRBJ1-2
d_gene: .

CDR3aa: CATDGDNTEAFF
CDR3nt: TGTGCCACGGACGGTGATAACACTGAAGCTTTCTTT
v_gene: TRBV2
abundance: .
j_gene: TRBJ1-1
d_gene: .

CDR3aa: CASNRANEEKLFF
CDR3nt: TGTGCCAGCAACAGGGCCAACGAGGAAAAACTGTTTTTT
v_gene: TRBV9
abundance: few
j_gene: TRBJ1-4
d_gene: .